The 16 T cell receptor beta chains below all came from one sample that was sequenced in a study of blood T cell repertoires in COVID-19. TCRdb's table, derived via immunoSEQ multiplex PCR, lists solely in-frame clones and lacks some. Altogether 230,000 or so clones are present, 84% being singletons, with the ten largest covering roughly 21%. Sequencing was carried out using peripheral blood. The receptor source for this set is a young man with active or convalescent COVID-19.

The chain recombines TRBV2 with TRBJ1-2; TRBD1 agrees at 12 bases. With V trimmed by 6 bases and J by 4 bases, 12 bases remained unmatched. Germline values: CDR1 SNHLY, CDR2 FYNNEI. The CDR3 covers 17 residues. Here the CDR3 DNA reads TGTGCCAGCAGAAGGGGACAGGGGGCCCTAGTTCCCTATGGCTACACCTTC. This sequence encodes CASRRGQGALVPYGYTF. Based on the CDR3 plus reference TRBV2 and TRBJ1-2, the full variable domain is EPEVTQTPSHQVTQMGQEVILRCVPISNHLYFYWYRQILGQKVEFLVSFYNNEISEKSEIFDDQFSVERPDGSNFTLKIRSTKLEDSAMYFCASRRGQGALVPYGYTFGSGTRLTVV.

The genes are TRBV12-3 or TRBV12-4 and TRBJ1-1; D is unclear. V gave up 6 bases and J gave up 3 bases, with 11 bases separating them. CDR3 length: 13 amino acids. CDR3 sequence (DNA): TGTGCCAGCAGGCTAGACGTTCACACTGAAGCTTTCTTT. Translation gives CASRLDVHTEAFF.

The chain joins TRBV30 to TRBJ1-6, with 9 bases aligning to TRBD1. Germline V CDR1 and CDR2: GTSNPN, SVGIG (reference sequence). The V segment lost 1 base and the J segment 4 bases; nucleotides outside the gene matches: 8. The CDR3 is made up of 17 amino acids. CDR3 region: CAWSETGGSIYNSPLHF. For the CDR3, the DNA is TGTGCCTGGAGTGAAACAGGGGGCTCGATATATAATTCACCCCTCCACTTT.

This chain links TRBV7-8 with TRBJ2-7; TRBD2 matches 7 bases. Trimming at V came to 6 bases and at J to 5 bases, leaving 13 bases not matched to a gene. This CDR3 has 15 residues. Germline V lookup: CDR1 SGHVS, CDR2 FQNEAQ. DNA for the CDR3: TGTGCCAGCAGTCCATCGGGGAGGGCAGTGAACGAGCAGTACTTC. Encoded protein: CASSPSGRAVNEQYF.

This chain links TRBV19 with TRBJ2-3; 12 positions agree with TRBD2. The CDR3 totals 16 residues. V shed 5 bases and J 0 bases; nucleotides not matched to a gene: 3. Per the germline V gene, CDR1 is LNHDA and CDR2 is SQIVND (reference sequence). The CDR3 coding sequence is TGTGCCAGTAGTGCTAGCGGGGGGGCTAGCACAGATACGCAGTATTTT. Translation gives CASSASGGASTDTQYF.

The genes are TRBV28 and TRBJ1-3; D may be TRBD1 (6 bases). This CDR3 spans 15 amino acids. V was clipped by 7 bases and J by 0 bases, with 13 bases between them. Germline-derived CDR1 and CDR2 are MDHEN and SYDVKM. CDR3 sequence reads: CASTLDRSSGNTIYF. The DNA for the CDR3 is TGTGCCAGCACCCTAGACAGGTCCTCTGGAAACACCATATATTTT. Filled out from reference TRBV28 and TRBJ1-3, the complete variable domain reads DVKVTQSSRYLVKRTGEKVFLECVQDMDHENMFWYRQDPGLGLRLIYFSYDVKMKEKGDIPEGYSVSREKKERFSLILESASTNQTSMYLCASTLDRSSGNTIYFGEGSWLTVV.

This chain uses TRBV7-2 with TRBJ1-5; unclear D gene. Trimming pared 3 bases from V and 3 bases from J, leaving 9 bases between. In germline, CDR1 is SGHTA, CDR2 FQGNSA. The CDR3 sequence is 14 residues long. The chain's CDR3 is CASSFSGSNQPQHF. DNA for the CDR3: TGTGCCAGCAGCTTTTCAGGATCCAATCAGCCCCAGCATTTT. Combining the CDR3 with reference TRBV7-2 and TRBJ1-5 gives the whole variable domain GAGVSQSPSNKVTEKGKDVELRCDPISGHTALYWYRQSLGQGLEFLIYFQGNSAPDKSGLPSDRFSAERTGGSVSTLTIQRTQQEDSAVYLCASSFSGSNQPQHFGDGTRLSIL.

This chain uses TRBV4-2 with TRBJ2-5, with D possibly being TRBD2 (6 bases). V lost 2 bases to trimming and J lost 3 bases, with 16 bases between them. The CDR3 extends over 16 amino acids. The germline gives CDR1 LGHNA, CDR2 YNFKEQ. In nucleotides, the CDR3 is TGTGCCAGCAGCCAAAACCTCCTATCGGGGGAAGAGACCCAGTACTTC. Amino acid sequence: CASSQNLLSGEETQYF.

In this sample, this clone turned up many times. This chain joins TRBV7-9 and TRBJ2-5; 8 nucleotides align to TRBD2. Germline V gene sequence: CDR1 SEHNR, CDR2 FQNEAQ (reference sequence). Germline trimming cut 4 bases from V and 5 bases from J; bases unmatched to any gene: 18. The length of the CDR3 is 18 residues. CDR3 bases: TGTGCCAGCAGCTCAGGGGATCAGGGAGCGGGGGCGACGGAGACCCAGTACTTC. Amino acid sequence: CASSSGDQGAGATETQYF.

The rearrangement uses TRBV18 and TRBJ2-7; the match to TRBD2 covers 7 bases. CDR1 and CDR2 from the germline V gene are KGHSH and LQKENI. J was trimmed by 2 bases and V by 0 bases; bases with no gene match: 7. This CDR3 contains 16 residues. CDR3 residues: CASSPPGGQAPYEQYF. The CDR3 coding sequence is TGTGCCAGCTCACCACCGGGAGGGCAGGCCCCCTACGAGCAGTACTTC. Full variable domain (missing parts from reference TRBV18 and TRBJ2-7): NAGVMQNPRHLVRRRGQEARLRCSPMKGHSHVYWYRQLPEEGLKFMVYLQKENIIDESGMPKERFSAEFPKEGPSILRIQQVVRGDSAAYFCASSPPGGQAPYEQYFGPGTRLTVT.

This sequence joins TRBV29-1 and TRBJ2-3; 8 nucleotides line up with TRBD2. Germline assignment: CDR1 SQVTM and CDR2 ANQGSEA. CDR3 length: 16 residues. The ends lost 4 bases at V and 2 bases at J; junction bases unmatched: 11. The chain's CDR3 is CSVGGSSGLHTDTQYF. CDR3 sequence (DNA): TGCAGCGTTGGAGGGTCTAGCGGGTTGCACACAGATACGCAGTATTTT.

This chain connects TRBV3-1 (or the pseudogene TRBV3-2) to TRBJ1-3, with 7 bases lining up with TRBD1. Germline assignment: CDR1 LGHDT and CDR2 YNNKEL (reference sequence). The CDR3 runs to 15 residues. V was clipped by 4 bases and J by 3 bases; unmatched bases: 6. The CDR3 DNA reads TGTGCCAGCAGCCTCGCAGGGGGAAGTGGAAACACCATATATTTT. As protein: CASSLAGGSGNTIYF.

The chain joins TRBV7-8 to TRBJ2-7, with D perhaps matching TRBD1 (6 bases). The CDR3 has 15 residues. Germline V gene data show CDR1 as SGHVS and CDR2 as FQNEAQ. Between the trimmed V and J ends, which lost 0 bases and 5 bases, there was a span of 14 bases. DNA of the CDR3: TGTGCCAGCAGCTTAGCGAACAGGGACATCGACGAGCAGTACTTC. Its translation is CASSLANRDIDEQYF.

The V gene is TRBV5-1, the J gene TRBJ2-5, with 7 bases that match TRBD1. CDR3 length: 13 amino acids. The junction had 6 bases not matched to a gene; V was cut back by 5 bases and J by 5 bases. The germline CDR1 and CDR2 sequences are SGHRS and YFSETQ. The CDR3 bases are TGCGCCAGCAGGCCAGGGGGTTTGGAGACCCAGTACTTC. Translating it yields CASRPGGLETQYF.

About this clone: Since a much larger clone is just one base distant, this may be a read error. The chain is built from TRBV27 and TRBJ1-1, with 9 nucleotides matching TRBD1. From germline, CDR1 is MNHEY and CDR2 SMNVEV (reference sequence). The CDR3 is 14 residues long. Germline trimming cut 5 bases from V and 1 base from J; bases unmatched to any gene: 2. The CDR3: CASSPGQGNTEAFF. The DNA for the CDR3 is TGTGCCAGCAGTCCGGGACAGGGGAACACTGAAGCTTTCTTT.

This clone came up a few times. V gene TRBV5-1 combines with J gene TRBJ2-7; 11 bases match TRBD2. The CDR3 runs to 14 residues. V gave up 3 bases and J gave up 6 bases; unmatched junction bases: 5. Germline values: CDR1 SGHRS, CDR2 YFSETQ. The CDR3 DNA is TGCGCCAGCAGCTACTTAGCGGGAGGGGGCGAGCAGTACTTC. It yields the protein CASSYLAGGGEQYF.